A single sample is the source of the 27 T cell receptor beta chains below, sequenced in a study of shared clonotypes between healthy human individuals. Naive CD8 cells lacked CD45RO, underwent positive selection for CCR7 and left out terminally differentiated effector memory CD45RA+ cells. Repertoires were generated with immunoSEQ multiplex PCR, while TCRdb's copy carries only in-frame clones and drops some. Of about 2,100,000 clones listed, about 92% were seen once; the top ten hold approximately 1.7%. Sequencing input: naive CD8+ T cells from PBMCs. The receptors shown here come from a young man in good health. Some clones in this sample may be carry-over from other donors' samples.

V is TRBV7-9 and J is TRBJ2-1; 10 nucleotides align to TRBD2. V lost 5 bases and J lost 4; bases outside the gene matches: 14. Looked up from germline, CDR1 is SEHNR and CDR2 is FQNEAQ (reference sequence). The CDR3 is made up of 18 amino acids. CDR3 in DNA: TGTGCCAGCAGCCGACCTCGAGCGGGAGGGCCGGGTTACAATGAGCAGTTCTTC. Protein sequence: CASSRPRAGGPGYNEQFF.

The DNA for the CDR3 is TGTGCCAGCAGGGGCCAGGGGGCTGGCTCTGGGGCCAACGTCCTGACTTTC. This translates into CASRGQGAGSGANVLTF. The rearrangement joins TRBV27 to TRBJ2-6; TRBD1 agrees at 8 bases. The trim removed 6 bases at V and 0 bases at J, leaving 7 bases unmatched. The CDR3 sequence is 17 residues long. Germline CDR1 MNHEY, CDR2 SMNVEV (reference sequence). The whole variable domain, filled in from reference TRBV27 and TRBJ2-6, reads EAQVTQNPRYLITVTGKKLTVTCSQNMNHEYMSWYRQDPGLGLRQIYYSMNVEVTDKGDVPEGYKVSRKEKRNFPLILESPSPNQTSLYFCASRGQGAGSGANVLTFGAGSRLTVL.

CDR3 DNA sequence: TGTGCCAGCAGCCAAGATCCCGAGGGGGGGTTCTACGAGCAGTACTTC. As protein: CASSQDPEGGFYEQYF. V gene TRBV4-2 combines with J gene TRBJ2-7; possible D gene TRBD2, 7 bases. CDR1 and CDR2 from the germline V gene are LGHNA and YNFKEQ. CDR3 length: 16 amino acids. Trimming removed 0 bases from V and 3 bases from J, with 15 bases in between.

The chain is built from TRBV27 and TRBJ2-6; no reliable D call. V lost 3 bases and J 2 bases, leaving 8 bases between the germline ends. The germline gives CDR1 MNHEY, CDR2 SMNVEV (reference sequence). CDR3 length equals 15 residues. In DNA form, the CDR3 reads TGTGCCAGCAGTTTTTTGCCCCCTGGGGCCAACGTCCTGACTTTC. Translated, it gives CASSFLPPGANVLTF.

The chain combines TRBV4-1 with TRBJ2-1; 8 bases align to TRBD2. V lost 3 bases, J lost 4 bases, and 11 bases stayed unmatched. The germline V gene encodes CDR1 MGHRA and CDR2 YSYEKL. The CDR3 loop spans 17 amino acids. The CDR3 DNA reads as TGCGCCAGCAGCCATGATGTCTTAGCGGGAAATTACAATGAGCAGTTCTTC. Translating gives CASSHDVLAGNYNEQFF.

Points on this clone: At one of its ends the junction is not consistent with the germline gene, which may arise from a read error. The chain has TRBV4-1 and TRBJ2-1; D not resolved. In germline, CDR1 is MGHRA, CDR2 YSYEKL. This CDR3 comprises 16 residues. CDR3 loop: CASSQDRLISDNEQFF. CDR3 coding DNA: TGCGCCAGCAGCCAAGATCGGCTCATCTCCGACAATGAGCAGTTCTTC.

V usage is TRBV27 and J usage is TRBJ1-1; tentatively, D is TRBD1 (5 bases). Germline values: CDR1 MNHEY, CDR2 SMNVEV (reference sequence). The CDR3 consists of 18 residues. V was cut by 3 bases and J by 0 bases, with 20 bases left in between. CDR3 amino acids: CASSLSLGSGVMNTEAFF. In nucleotides, the CDR3 is TGTGCCAGCAGTTTGTCCCTTGGATCGGGGGTGATGAACACTGAAGCTTTCTTT.

The rearrangement links TRBV10-2 to TRBJ1-1; a possible D gene is TRBD1 (6 bases). Germline CDR1 WSHSY, CDR2 SAAADI. Trimming removed 3 bases from V and 1 base from J, with 9 bases in between. This CDR3 spans 14 amino acids. The CDR3, as DNA: TGCGCCAGCAGTGAAAGGACAGCGAACACTGAAGCTTTCTTT. Its protein is CASSERTANTEAFF.

The rearrangement uses TRBV10-3 and TRBJ2-1; possible D gene TRBD2, 6 bases. Trimming shortened V by 8 bases and J by 7 bases, and 12 bases separated the two germline ends. The V gene's germline CDR1 is ENHRY and CDR2 SYGVKD. This CDR3 is built from 12 residues. Here the CDR3 DNA reads TGTGCCATCGGGGACTTCCAGAATGAGCAGTTCTTC. This sequence encodes CAIGDFQNEQFF.

The rearrangement links TRBV10-3 to TRBJ2-7; tentatively, D is TRBD1 or TRBD2 (5 bases each). Germline-derived CDR1 and CDR2 are ENHRY and SYGVKD. Trimming took 10 bases from V and 0 from J, leaving 16 bases between them. The CDR3 length is 14 residues. The CDR3 coding sequence is TGTGCCAGCCTGCAGGGACCGAGCTCCTACGAGCAGTACTTC. This gives the protein CASLQGPSSYEQYF.

The CDR3 spells CASFQEGSSYEQYF. The CDR3 bases are TGTGCCAGTTTCCAGGAAGGCTCCTCCTACGAGCAGTACTTC. The chain is built from TRBV28 and TRBJ2-7; D gene uncertain. From germline, CDR1 is MDHEN and CDR2 SYDVKM. Trimming pared 9 bases from V and 0 bases from J, leaving 15 bases between. The CDR3 is made up of 14 amino acids.

This clone is a singleton in its sample. V and J are TRBV5-1 and TRBJ1-1; possible D gene TRBD1, 6 bases. V lost 4 bases and J lost 2, with 12 bases in between. The CDR3 consists of 14 residues. Looked up from germline, CDR1 is SGHRS and CDR2 is YFSETQ. CDR3 DNA sequence: TGCGCCAGCAGCCTGGACAGCCCTAACACTGAAGCTTTCTTT. It yields the protein CASSLDSPNTEAFF.

The chain carries TRBV7-9 and TRBJ1-4; 7 bases are a match to TRBD1. Germline values: CDR1 SEHNR, CDR2 FQNEAQ (reference sequence). The CDR3 extends over 13 amino acids. Trimming removed 4 bases from V and 11 bases from J; junction bases left unmatched: 7. The CDR3 DNA is TGTGCCAGCAGCTCGTTGGTGGGACAGAAACTGTTTTTT. Translated: CASSSLVGQKLFF.

CDR3 sequence: CASRGGLAFYNEQFF. The CDR3 DNA is TGTGCCAGCAGGGGGGGACTAGCGTTTTACAATGAGCAGTTCTTC. J is TRBJ2-1 and V is TRBV28, with 10 bases fitting TRBD2. The CDR3 runs to 15 residues. Germline V gene sequence: CDR1 MDHEN, CDR2 SYDVKM. V gave up 6 bases and J gave up 4 bases; unmatched junction bases: 6.

The J gene is TRBJ1-5, the V gene TRBV28; TRBD1 matches 9 bases. The CDR3 sequence is 14 residues long. Per the germline V gene, CDR1 is MDHEN and CDR2 is SYDVKM. Trimming cost V 6 bases and J 5 bases; bases outside gene matches: 5. The CDR3 DNA sequence: TGTGCCAGCAGCGAAAGACAGGGGGATCAGCCCCAGCATTTT. It encodes CASSERQGDQPQHF.

V gene TRBV7-9 combines with J gene TRBJ1-2, with no clear D. Trimming left V 0 bases short and J 4 bases short, with 12 bases between. The germline V gene encodes CDR1 SEHNR and CDR2 FQNEAQ (reference sequence). This CDR3 is built from 15 residues. For the CDR3, the DNA is TGTGCCAGCAGCTTAGCGCCTCAGGCCCTCTATGGCTACACCTTC. Translated, it gives CASSLAPQALYGYTF.

Concerning this clone itself: The same CDR3 arises from other DNA sequences in this sample as well. The genes are TRBV9 and TRBJ2-2, with D perhaps TRBD2 (5 bases). Deletions cut 3 bases from V and 0 bases from J, with 6 bases between. Per germline, CDR1 SGDLS and CDR2 YYNGEE. The CDR3 sequence is 14 residues long. The CDR3 loop reads CASSGGSNTGELFF. The CDR3 bases are TGTGCCAGCAGCGGCGGGTCGAACACCGGGGAGCTGTTTTTT.

The chain uses TRBV7-9 and TRBJ1-1; D gene ambiguous. Germline CDR1 is SEHNR and CDR2 is FQNEAQ (reference sequence). The CDR3 spans 17 residues. V was shortened by 5 bases and J by 1 base, with 20 bases between the two germline ends. The CDR3 sequence: CASSARGGSGKNTEAFF. The CDR3 region has the DNA TGTGCCAGCAGCGCCCGAGGAGGTTCGGGGAAGAACACTGAAGCTTTCTTT.

As DNA, the CDR3 is TGTGCCAGCAGCTCACCGGGACAGGGAATCAACGAGCAGTACTTC. This codes for CASSSPGQGINEQYF. The chain carries TRBV7-9 and TRBJ2-7, with TRBD1 matching 9 bases. Germline CDR1 SEHNR, CDR2 FQNEAQ (reference sequence). This CDR3 region has 15 residues. The ends lost 4 bases at V and 5 bases at J; junction bases unmatched: 9.

This chain joins TRBV28 and TRBJ2-2, with 10 nucleotides matching TRBD2. With V trimmed by 5 bases and J by 4 bases, 10 bases remained unmatched. The germline gives CDR1 MDHEN, CDR2 SYDVKM. The CDR3 runs 17 residues. The CDR3 here is CASSRLAGEVGTGELFF. CDR3 in DNA: TGTGCCAGCAGTAGGCTAGCGGGAGAGGTCGGCACCGGGGAGCTGTTTTTT.

The rearrangement joins TRBV7-9 to TRBJ2-3; D is undetermined. This CDR3 region has 12 residues. The V gene's germline CDR1 is SEHNR and CDR2 FQNEAQ (reference sequence). V was trimmed by 1 base and J by 5 bases, leaving 4 bases between them. The CDR3 nucleotides read TGTGCCAGCAGCTTAGTCCGAGATACGCAGTATTTT. Protein: CASSLVRDTQYF.

V gene TRBV11-2 combines with J gene TRBJ2-1, with D hard to call. Trimming took off 0 bases at V and 3 bases at J, with 6 bases between the two ends. The germline CDR1 and CDR2 sequences are SGHAT and FQNNGV. This CDR3 is built from 14 residues. The DNA for the CDR3 is TGTGCCAGCAGCTTAGATCCGGACTACAATGAGCAGTTCTTC. This sequence encodes CASSLDPDYNEQFF. Full variable domain (remainder filled in from reference TRBV11-2 and TRBJ2-1): EAGVAQSPRYKIIEKRQSVAFWCNPISGHATLYWYQQILGQGPKLLIQFQNNGVVDDSQLPKDRFSAERLKGVDSTLKIQPAKLEDSAVYLCASSLDPDYNEQFFGPGTRLTVL.

The V gene is TRBV5-6, the J gene TRBJ2-7; TRBD2 matches 7 bases. The germline gives CDR1 SGHDT, CDR2 YYEEEE. The V segment lost 2 bases and the J segment 2 bases; nucleotides outside the gene matches: 4. The CDR3 spans 14 residues. Here the CDR3 DNA reads TGTGCCAGCAGCTTCAGCGGGACCACCTACGAGCAGTACTTC. It translates to CASSFSGTTYEQYF.

V and J are TRBV11-2 and TRBJ2-7; D unresolved. V lost 0 bases, J lost 3 bases, and 18 bases lay in between. CDR1 is SGHAT, CDR2 FQNNGV, per germline. The CDR3 is 17 amino acids. The CDR3, as DNA: TGTGCCAGCAGCTTAGACCGCGGCCTCGTATTCGGCTACGAGCAGTACTTC. Translated: CASSLDRGLVFGYEQYF.

The V and J genes are TRBV4-1 and TRBJ2-7; D is unresolved. V shed 3 bases and J shed 2 bases, with 14 bases lying between them. The CDR3 contains 15 residues. The germline V gene encodes CDR1 MGHRA and CDR2 YSYEKL. Written as DNA, the CDR3 is TGCGCCAGCAGCCACCCAGATACGAGGCCCTACGAGCAGTACTTC. It yields the protein CASSHPDTRPYEQYF.

This clone was observed a few times. The rearrangement uses TRBV28 and TRBJ1-1; a possible D gene is TRBD1 (5 bases). V dropped 5 bases and J dropped 6 bases, with 19 bases sitting between them. CDR3 size: 15 residues. The germline CDR1 and CDR2 sequences are MDHEN and SYDVKM. The CDR3 is CASSPRPGRLAEAFF. The CDR3 DNA reads as TGTGCCAGCAGTCCAAGGCCGGGACGCCTCGCTGAAGCTTTCTTT.

The chain couples TRBV6-6 to TRBJ2-3; no clear D. This CDR3 region has 13 residues. Trimming cost V 2 bases and J 3 bases, with 6 bases left between them. Looked up from germline, CDR1 is MNHNY and CDR2 is SVGAGI (reference sequence). The CDR3 here is CASSYAATDTQYF. The CDR3 DNA is TGTGCCAGCAGTTACGCAGCTACAGATACGCAGTATTTT.